The 3 T cell receptor beta chains below come from one sample, sequenced in a study of shared clonotypes between healthy human individuals. CD8 cells classed as naive were CD45RO-negative and positively selected for CCR7, excluding terminally differentiated effector memory CD45RA+ cells. This table comes from immunoSEQ multiplex PCR, and its TCRdb copy is limited to in-frame clones, with some not included. The sample consists of about 2 million clones, about 95% of them appearing once. Sequencing was done on a sample of naive CD8+ T cells sorted from blood. The receptors here all came from a man in his late teens or twenties in good health.

This chain links TRBV27 with TRBJ2-7; the match to TRBD1 covers 9 bases. Germline loops: CDR1 MNHEY, CDR2 SMNVEV (reference sequence). J gave up 0 bases and V 8 bases, and 8 bases lay outside the gene matches. The CDR3 runs to 15 residues. The chain's CDR3 is CASRPLTGGSYEQYF. CDR3 in DNA: TGTGCCAGCCGACCTTTGACAGGGGGCTCCTACGAGCAGTACTTC.

This clone has a handful of counts. The CDR3 DNA sequence: TGCGCCAGCAGCAACAGAGGGGGCGTGGGTGGCTACACCTTC. Translating gives CASSNRGGVGGYTF. The chain uses TRBV4-1 and TRBJ1-2; TRBD1 matches 7 bases. Germline CDR1 reads MGHRA; CDR2 reads YSYEKL. V lost 5 bases and J lost 7; bases outside the gene matches: 10. The CDR3 is made up of 14 amino acids.

In its sample, this clone was seen many times. The chain employs TRBV5-8 and TRBJ1-5, with 7 bases that match TRBD1. This CDR3 has 15 amino acids. V was pared by 4 bases and J by 0 bases, with 4 bases of the junction left unmatched. Germline V gene lookup returns CDR1 SGHTS and CDR2 YDEGEE. CDR3 region: CASSIQGYSNQPQHF. DNA of the CDR3: TGTGCCAGCAGCATACAGGGGTATAGCAATCAGCCCCAGCATTTT.